Listed below are T cell receptor beta chains from one sample, sequenced in a study of cytomegalovirus exposure and HLA in healthy donors. This table comes from immunoSEQ multiplex PCR, and its TCRdb copy is limited to in-frame clones, with some not included. Its listing shows around 200,000 clones. Material: PBMCs. These receptors were taken from a girl aged 2-9 years in good health and CMV-seropositive. Both conserved end residues are part of each CDR3. The D gene is left open where the match is weak.

D,V,J,DNA,CDR3
NA,TRBV29-1,TRBJ2-1,TGCAGCGTTGGGCTTATGACGACGGGGTACAATGAGCAGTTCTTC,CSVGLMTTGYNEQFF
TRBD2,TRBV4-1,TRBJ2-7,TGCGCCAGCAGCCAAGATGCTCCGGGACTAGCGGTTTACGAGCAGTACTTC,CASSQDAPGLAVYEQYF
NA,TRBV28,TRBJ1-2,TGTGCCAGCAGTTCGACAGAAAACTATGGCTACACCTTC,CASSSTENYGYTF
TRBD2,TRBV7-2,TRBJ2-1,TGTGCCAGCAGCCCGAGTGGGAGCGGGAGGAGTTATGAGCAGTTCTTC,CASSPSGSGRSYEQFF
TRBD1,TRBV30,TRBJ1-2,TGTGCCCATAGACAGGGTTTATCGTCCGGCTACACCTTC,CAHRQGLSSGYTF
TRBD1,TRBV4-1,TRBJ1-6,TGCGCCAGCAGCGAAAGGAACAGGGGTCGGTCACCCCTCCACTTT,CASSERNRGRSPLHF
TRBD1,TRBV5-4,TRBJ2-5,TGTGCCAGCAGCGAGGGGACAGCCCAAGAGACCCAGTACTTC,CASSEGTAQETQYF
NA,TRBV6-5,TRBJ2-3,TGTGCCAGCAGTTACTCCCCCCCACTAGTCACAGATACGCAGTATTTT,CASSYSPPLVTDTQYF
NA,TRBV7-3,TRBJ2-3,TGTGCCAGCAGCTTAGATCCTCGACAAGGTCGCCTTTCAGATACGCAGTATTTT,CASSLDPRQGRLSDTQYF
NA,TRBV25-1,TRBJ2-6,TGTGCCAGCAGTGAGACACGTAGCTCTGGGGCCAACGTCCTGACTTTC,CASSETRSSGANVLTF
TRBD1,TRBV27,TRBJ1-1,TGTGCCAGCAGCGACCAAGGGGGCGCGGGCACTGAAGCTTTCTTT,CASSDQGGAGTEAFF
TRBD2,TRBV28,TRBJ2-1,TGTGCCAGCACCCTCACCGGGACTAGCGGGGGGGGCTCCTACAATGAGCAGTTCTTC,CASTLTGTSGGGSYNEQFF
NA,TRBV5-8,TRBJ2-5,TGTGCCAGCAGCTTGGGCCGACTAGACCAAGAGACCCAGTACTTC,CASSLGRLDQETQYF
NA,TRBV9,TRBJ2-3,TGTGCCAGCAGCGTAGGGATGCAGGGTTCCGTCCCGCAGTATTTT,CASSVGMQGSVPQYF
NA,TRBV6-1,TRBJ2-7,TGTGCCAGCAGGCCGACGGGGATCTCCTACGAGCAGTACTTC,CASRPTGISYEQYF
NA,TRBV5-1,TRBJ1-4,TGCGCCAGCAGCCCTTCTTTAACTGCAACTAATGAAAAACTGTTTTTT,CASSPSLTATNEKLFF
NA,TRBV28,TRBJ1-1,TGTGCCAGCAGTCTAACAGTGAACACTGAAGCTTTCTTT,CASSLTVNTEAFF
TRBD1,TRBV10-3,TRBJ2-3,TGTGCCATCAGGGGGACAGGCAGCACAGATACGCAGTATTTT,CAIRGTGSTDTQYF
TRBD2,TRBV7-2,TRBJ2-5,TGTGCCAGCAGAGGGCTAGCGGGAGTGGAGGAGACCCAGTACTTC,CASRGLAGVEETQYF
NA,TRBV20-1,TRBJ2-7,TGCAGTGCTAGTCCCTACGAGCAGTACTTC,CSASPYEQYF
TRBD1,TRBV4-1,TRBJ1-6,TGCGCCAGCAGCCGAGACCGGGGACAGAGCCATTTTAATTCACCCCTCCACTTT,CASSRDRGQSHFNSPLHF
NA,TRBV11-3,TRBJ2-7,TGTGCCAGCAGCTTAGATACCGACAGGACCGAGCAGTACTTC,CASSLDTDRTEQYF
NA,TRBV2,TRBJ2-5,TGTGCCAGCAGTGAAGTCGGGAGCGCCCAAGAGACCCAGTACTTC,CASSEVGSAQETQYF
NA,TRBV11-2,TRBJ2-7,TGTGCCAGCAGCTTAGACGAGGGGGACGAGCAGTACTTC,CASSLDEGDEQYF
TRBD2,TRBV2,TRBJ2-3,TGTGCCAGCAGGTCTAGCGGGACTTTCACAGATACGCAGTATTTT,CASRSSGTFTDTQYF
NA,TRBV11-3,TRBJ2-3,TGTGCCAGCAGCTCCCACACAGGTCTTCTGTATTTT,CASSSHTGLLYF
TRBD1,TRBV5-4,TRBJ1-2,TGTGCCAGCAGCTTGGCCGGGGTCAGGGGGTTAGCTAACTATGGCTACACCTTC,CASSLAGVRGLANYGYTF
NA,TRBV7-9,TRBJ1-2,TGTGCCAGCAGCTTAGCGATCCAGGGTGTCTATGGCTACACCTTC,CASSLAIQGVYGYTF
NA,TRBV4-1,TRBJ1-4,TGCGCCAGCAGCCACATATCGGGGGAAGAAAAACTGTTTTTT,CASSHISGEEKLFF
TRBD2,TRBV15,TRBJ2-1,TGTGCCACCAGGGGTTTGTCGGGAGGGCCGGGCAATGAGCAGTTCTTC,CATRGLSGGPGNEQFF
NA,TRBV5-4,TRBJ2-2,TGTGCCAGCAGCCACGGCAGGGAAACCGGGGAGCTGTTTTTT,CASSHGRETGELFF
TRBD1,TRBV5-1,TRBJ1-4,TGCGCCAGCAGCCCCCGGGACAGCAATAATGAAAAACTGTTTTTT,CASSPRDSNNEKLFF
TRBD2,TRBV4-2,TRBJ2-5,TGTGCCAGCAGCCAGGCCCCCGGGACTACTGAGACCCAGTACTTC,CASSQAPGTTETQYF
NA,TRBV27,TRBJ2-3,TGTGCCAGCAGCCGTATGGATACGCAGTATTTT,CASSRMDTQYF
TRBD1,TRBV7-9,TRBJ1-1,TGTGCCAGCAGCTTAACAGGGGCCACTGAAGCTTTCTTT,CASSLTGATEAFF
TRBD1,TRBV28,TRBJ1-5,TGTGCCAGCAGTCCTCAGGGGGAGTATCAGCCCCAGCATTTT,CASSPQGEYQPQHF
TRBD1,TRBV19,TRBJ2-7,TGTGCCAGTAGTTCAGCTGTTCGGGCGTGGGGACAGCCCTACGAGCAGTACTTC,CASSSAVRAWGQPYEQYF
NA,TRBV7-9,TRBJ2-1,TGTGCCAGCAGCCACCTCTTAAGTGGCGGAAATGAGCAGTTCTTC,CASSHLLSGGNEQFF
TRBD2,TRBV5-1,TRBJ2-3,TGCGCCAGCAGCTTAAGTGGGACTAGCGACACAGATACGCAGTATTTT,CASSLSGTSDTDTQYF
NA,TRBV5-1,TRBJ2-1,TGCGCCAGCAGCTTGGCCCCAGCGGCTAACAATGAGCAGTTCTTC,CASSLAPAANNEQFF
TRBD1,TRBV5-1,TRBJ2-1,TGCGCCAGCAGCCTCTCCGGGACAGACTACAATGAGCAGTTCTTC,CASSLSGTDYNEQFF
NA,TRBV9,TRBJ1-1,TGTGCCAGCAGCGTTACAGGCAACACTGAAGCTTTCTTT,CASSVTGNTEAFF
TRBD2,TRBV5-4,TRBJ2-1,TGTGCCAGCAGCCAGGTGGGGGAGGGCTTTAATGAGCAGTTCTTC,CASSQVGEGFNEQFF
NA,TRBV6-1,TRBJ1-2,TGTGCCAGCAGTGAAGGAGGAAGGTCTGGCTACACCTTC,CASSEGGRSGYTF
TRBD1,TRBV4-1,TRBJ2-1,TGCGCCAGCAGCCAAGAACAGGGGCGGACCTACAATGAGCAGTTCTTC,CASSQEQGRTYNEQFF
TRBD2,TRBV9,TRBJ2-3,TGTGCCAGCAGCGTAGGACTAGCTGAAGCCACAGATACGCAGTATTTT,CASSVGLAEATDTQYF
NA,TRBV7-6,TRBJ1-1,TGTGCCAGCAGCTCCTCCCCGGGGTTGGGCACTGAAGCTTTCTTT,CASSSSPGLGTEAFF
NA,TRBV7-9,TRBJ1-4,TGTGCCAGCAGCTTAGAAAGTAGGGGCCAACTGTTTTTT,CASSLESRGQLFF
TRBD2,TRBV7-3,TRBJ2-1,TGTGCCAGCAGCCGAGACCCGGGACTAGCGGGAGGTAACTACAATGAGCAGTTCTTC,CASSRDPGLAGGNYNEQFF